The present T cell receptor (beta chain) was sequenced within a study of PD-1 blockade in classical Hodgkin lymphoma. Time point specified: cycle 4 day 1 (C4D1), after 5 to 7 weeks of nivolumab. Each patient relapsed following autologous stem cell transplantation, and prior brentuximab vedotin exposure differed. Magnetic negative selection purified CD4+ T cells from thawed PBMCs. The CDR3 has 14 amino acids. In germline, CDR1 is SNHLY, CDR2 FYNNEI. J gave up 9 bases and V 4 bases, and 7 bases lay outside the gene matches. Only in-frame clones appear in the TCRdb table, and some are missing; sequencing was by immunoSEQ multiplex PCR. The data show around 30,000 clones, 85% to 90% seen once.

The sample here was CD4+ T cells from blood, taken before the fourth cycle of nivolumab. The chain recombines TRBV2 with TRBJ2-1; 9 bases fit TRBD1. This receptor was identified in a human donor with classical Hodgkin lymphoma. The CDR3 DNA follows: TGTGCCAGCAGTGTTGGGACAGGGTTCGGTGAGCAGTTCTTC. Translation: CASSVGTGFGEQFF.